This note documents a single T cell receptor beta chain sequence. The antigen is not known. The study ran its PCR with 60 Vbeta and 13 Jbeta primers. The method was immunoSEQ multiplex PCR; TCRdb's version includes in-frame clones alone and lacks a portion of them. The sample consists of fewer than 200,000 clones, around 83% of them appearing once. These data come from a study of cytomegalovirus exposure and HLA in healthy donors. Study information: Genetic ancestry analysis placed around four fifths of the 350 to 500 donors that were genotyped in the Caucasian-associated cluster. Regarding the study as a whole: Apparent HLA restriction characterized most CMV-associated TCR beta chains in a later analysis.

This CDR3 contains 14 residues. Looked up from germline, CDR1 is LGHNA and CDR2 is YSLEER. V shed 2 bases and J shed 4 bases, with 11 bases lying between them. The sequence came from a man aged 30-40 years in good health and CMV-seropositive. Sequencing was done on a sample of PBMCs. This chain links TRBV4-3 with TRBJ1-1, with D perhaps TRBD1 (6 bases). CDR3 DNA: TGCGCCAGCAGCCAACCTGGGGGCGGCACTGAAGCTTTCTTT. Residues: CASSQPGGGTEAFF.